The T cell receptor beta chain described here comes from a study of T cell repertoires in cytomegalovirus infection. Turning to the study itself: Based on public TCR beta signatures, there were indications of CMV infection and of a matching HLA type.

This clonotype was found many times. Its target is unknown. Study observations and caveats: HLA-C-restricted TCR beta clonotypes specific for CMV led the ex vivo response. Carriage of CMV together with the relevant HLA was identifiable through cumulative public TCR beta family frequency.

TCRdb recomputed calls from the reads with MiXCR, one row per CDR3 protein. The sample includes 450,000 to 600,000 distinct CDR3 sequences, about 33% of them seen just once. The CDR3 runs 15 residues. The germline V and J ends were trimmed by 2 bases and 2 bases, with 10 bases remaining between them. The receptor's source is a human donor in good health (CMV status not recorded). Some clones in this sample may be carry-over from other donors' samples. The sample consisted of cultured PBMCs, taken from culture after CMV antigen stimulation. The genes are TRBV12-3 or TRBV12-4 and TRBJ2-1, with D unresolved. Here the CDR3 reads CASSLLDPAYNEQFF. The CDR3 DNA follows: TGTGCCAGCAGTTTATTAGACCCCGCCTACAATGAGCAGTTCTTC.